One T cell receptor (beta chain) is described in this entry. Its cognate antigen is unknown. The data belong to a study of cytomegalovirus exposure and HLA in healthy donors. The study's findings and limits: There were some V segments, including TRBV6-2 and TRBV6-3, excluded as indistinguishable.

60 Vbeta and 13 Jbeta primers were used in PCR. Measured with immunoSEQ multiplex PCR; TCRdb has only the in-frame clones, and not every one. This table holds more than 100,000 clones, around 67% found once. Donors in the study were healthy people who gave bone marrow. CDR1 is KGHSH and CDR2 is LQKENI in the germline V gene. CDR3 length equals 17 residues. The ends were cut back, 1 base at V and 2 bases at J, with 17 bases in the middle. Source material: PBMCs. The chain links TRBV18 to TRBJ1-2, with D perhaps TRBD1 (5 bases). The clonotype was recovered from a woman aged 40 to 55 in good health and CMV-seronegative. CDR3 DNA sequence: TGTGCCAGCTCACCACGGCCAGGGTTGGGCCCCAACTATGGCTACACCTTC. Protein sequence: CASSPRPGLGPNYGYTF.